The T cell receptor beta chain described here comes from a study of shared clonotypes between healthy human individuals. Across the study: Plates per donor: three CD4 naive, three CD4 memory, two CD8 naive, one CD8 memory.

Method: immunoSEQ multiplex PCR; TCRdb's copy keeps in-frame clones and lacks some. The table has roughly 700,000 clones, about 90% seen once. This clone was seen ten or more times. V lost 1 base and J 5 bases, leaving 20 bases between the germline ends. From germline, CDR1 is SEHNR and CDR2 FQNEAQ (reference sequence). This CDR3 is built from 17 residues. Sequencing was performed on memory CD8+ T cells from PBMCs. Indicated subset: CD45RO+ cells pooled with CCR7-negative TemRA cells. The J gene is TRBJ2-5, the V gene TRBV7-9; D is possibly TRBD2 (6 bases). This TCR derives from a man younger than 35 in good health. Some clones in this sample may be carry-over from other donors' samples. The CDR3 loop reads CASSLGVIAAKGETQYF. In DNA form, the CDR3 reads TGTGCCAGCAGCTTAGGGGTGATAGCGGCGAAAGGGGAGACCCAGTACTTC.